The T cell receptor beta chain under discussion was sequenced for a study of blood T cell repertoires in COVID-19. Sequencing was performed with immunoSEQ multiplex PCR; in TCRdb, only in-frame clones are kept and a portion is missing. This table has more than 45,000 clones, 85% to 90% appearing once. The sequence was obtained from a man aged 60 to 75 with acute or convalescent COVID-19. Specimen: peripheral blood.

The CDR3 protein is CAWSTGGEKLFF. The CDR3 nucleotides read TGTGCCTGGAGTACAGGGGGAGAAAAACTGTTTTTT. The gene calls are TRBV30 and TRBJ1-4; TRBD1 matches 8 bases. This CDR3 has 12 amino acids. Germline V lookup: CDR1 GTSNPN, CDR2 SVGIG (reference sequence). Losses at the gene ends were 2 bases for V and 8 bases for J; bases not matched to a gene: 1. The variable domain in full, with the rest retrieved from reference TRBV30 and TRBJ1-4, is SQTIHQWPATLVQPVGSPLSLECTVEGTSNPNLYWYRQAAGRGLQLLFYSVGIGQISSEVPQNLSASRPQDRQFILSSKKLLLSDSGFYLCAWSTGGEKLFFGSGTQLSVL.